The TCR beta chain under discussion was sequenced for a study of T cell responses to AZD1222 COVID-19 vaccine. Generated by immunoSEQ multiplex PCR, the TCRdb table keeps only in-frame clones and is missing some. The table lists approximately 100,000 clones, approximately 84% of them singletons. With regard to this clone: As yet, its antigen is unknown.

Study results and limitations: Per reports, nearly half of all spike-specific TCRs target regions that are unmutated in variants. With dominance at 160-218 and 743-854, vaccine-associated CD4 TCRs spanned spike. Spike-specific TCR breadth and depth went up after people got two AZD1222 doses.

There are 14 residues in the CDR3. V lost 7 bases and J lost 9; bases outside the gene matches: 12. Looked up from germline, CDR1 is MNHNY and CDR2 is SVGAGI (reference sequence). The source is an adult in good health. Specimen: peripheral blood, collected on day 0 of AZD1222 vaccination. V is TRBV6-6 and J is TRBJ1-2; 9 nucleotides align to TRBD1. The CDR3 here is CASTNQDRGGSYTF. CDR3 bases: TGTGCCAGCACCAATCAGGACAGGGGAGGTAGCTACACCTTC.